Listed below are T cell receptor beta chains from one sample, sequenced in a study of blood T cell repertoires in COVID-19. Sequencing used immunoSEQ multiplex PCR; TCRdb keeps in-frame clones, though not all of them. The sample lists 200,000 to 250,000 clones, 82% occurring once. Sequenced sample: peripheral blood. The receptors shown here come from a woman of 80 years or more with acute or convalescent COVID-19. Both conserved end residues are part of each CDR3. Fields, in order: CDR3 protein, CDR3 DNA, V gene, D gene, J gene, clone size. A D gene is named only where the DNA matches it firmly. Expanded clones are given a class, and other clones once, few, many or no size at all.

CASSLRQETYEQYF | TGTGCCAGCAGCTTACGACAGGAAACTTACGAGCAGTACTTC | TRBV11-2 | NA | TRBJ2-7 | NA
CASSSTGTLGYTF | TGTGCCAGCAGTTCGACAGGGACCCTCGGCTACACCTTC | TRBV12-3/TRBV12-4 | TRBD1 | TRBJ1-2 | NA
CASSSTGLGTDTQYF | TGTGCCAGTAGTTCCACAGGGTTAGGCACAGATACGCAGTATTTT | TRBV19 | NA | TRBJ2-3 | NA
CASSPWTGNQPQHF | TGTGCCAGCTCACCATGGACAGGGAATCAGCCCCAGCATTTT | TRBV18 | TRBD1 | TRBJ1-5 | NA
CASSVAGLVGTEAFF | TGTGCCAGCAGCGTAGCAGGACTTGTCGGCACTGAAGCTTTCTTT | TRBV9 | NA | TRBJ1-1 | NA
CASSLAGQGGETQYF | TGTGCCAGCAGCTTAGCGGGGCAGGGCGGAGAGACCCAGTACTTC | TRBV7-2 | NA | TRBJ2-5 | NA
CASSKARGQPRDTGELFF | TGTGCCAGCAGTAAAGCCCGCGGACAGCCTAGGGACACCGGGGAGCTGTTTTTT | TRBV6-2/TRBV6-3 | NA | TRBJ2-2 | NA
CASSLDTGIAGELFF | TGCGCCAGCAGCTTGGATACCGGGATAGCCGGGGAGCTGTTTTTT | TRBV5-1 | NA | TRBJ2-2 | few
CASSPGQGEGYEQYF | TGTGCCAGCAGTCCAGGACAGGGAGAGGGCTACGAGCAGTACTTC | TRBV7-2 | TRBD1 | TRBJ2-7 | NA
CASSEADRRNQPQHF | TGTGCCAGCAGTGAAGCGGACAGGCGGAATCAGCCCCAGCATTTT | TRBV6-1 | TRBD1 | TRBJ1-5 | NA
CASSSGLSGSNQPQHF | TGTGCCAGCAGCTCCGGCCTCTCAGGGAGCAATCAGCCCCAGCATTTT | TRBV5-8 | NA | TRBJ1-5 | NA
CAWRRRLAVPDTQYF | TGTGCCTGGAGGCGGCGCCTAGCGGTTCCAGATACGCAGTATTTT | TRBV30 | TRBD2 | TRBJ2-3 | NA
CASSGAFADTQYF | TGTGCCAGCAGCGGGGCGTTCGCTGATACGCAGTATTTT | TRBV9 | NA | TRBJ2-3 | NA
CASSLPGAETEAFF | TGCGCCAGCAGCTTGCCAGGGGCTGAGACTGAAGCTTTCTTT | TRBV5-1 | NA | TRBJ1-1 | NA
CASSEAGGLTQYF | TGTGCCAGCAGTGAGGCAGGGGGCCTCACCCAGTACTTC | TRBV2 | TRBD1 | TRBJ2-5 | NA
CASSPTGISPYEQYF | TGTGCCAGCAGCCCAACAGGGATCAGTCCCTACGAGCAGTACTTC | TRBV7-9 | NA | TRBJ2-7 | NA
CASSFTGTGGRGYTF | TGTGCCAGCAGCTTTACCGGGACAGGGGGCCGCGGCTACACCTTC | TRBV5-6 | TRBD1 | TRBJ1-2 | NA
CASSEAGTGGLYGYTF | TGTGCCAGCAGTGAAGCGGGGACAGGGGGCCTCTATGGCTACACCTTC | TRBV6-1 | TRBD1 | TRBJ1-2 | once
CASSPRVMNTEAFF | TGTGCCAGCAGTCCCAGGGTTATGAACACTGAAGCTTTCTTT | TRBV6-5 | NA | TRBJ1-1 | NA
CASSIGGAQETQYF | TGCGCCAGCAGCATCGGGGGGGCACAAGAGACCCAGTACTTC | TRBV5-1 | TRBD2 | TRBJ2-5 | NA
CASSPLAGSKGTDTQYF | TGTGCCAGCAGCCCTTTAGCGGGGTCGAAGGGCACAGATACGCAGTATTTT | TRBV3-1/TRBV3-2 | TRBD2 | TRBJ2-3 | once
CATSRWTGGGEAFF | TGTGCCACCAGCAGATGGACAGGGGGCGGTGAAGCTTTCTTT | TRBV15 | TRBD1 | TRBJ1-1 | NA
CASKGPGNTIYF | TGTGCCAGCAAGGGGCCGGGAAACACCATATATTTT | TRBV27 | NA | TRBJ1-3 | NA
CASASPTDMSPLHF | TGTGCCAGCGCATCGCCGACCGACATGTCACCCCTCCACTTT | TRBV7-8 | NA | TRBJ1-6 | NA
CASSRDRRDTQYF | TGCGCCAGCAGCAGAGATAGGAGAGATACGCAGTATTTT | TRBV5-1 | NA | TRBJ2-3 | NA
CASSRGGGDEQFF | TGTGCCAGCAGCCGGGGGGGTGGCGATGAGCAGTTCTTC | TRBV7-3 | TRBD2 | TRBJ2-1 | NA
CASSSEVHYEQYF | TGTGCCAGCAGTTCAGAAGTACACTACGAGCAGTACTTC | TRBV7-9 | NA | TRBJ2-7 | NA
CASRDRVFSPLHF | TGTGCCAGTAGGGACAGGGTGTTTTCACCCCTCCACTTT | TRBV3-1/TRBV3-2 | TRBD1 | TRBJ1-6 | few
CASSVGGGTQPQYF | TGTGCCAGCAGCGTAGGAGGCGGGACCCAACCCCAGTACTTC | TRBV9 | NA | TRBJ2-5 | NA
CASSPIDRGSNQPQHF | TGTGCCAGCAGTCCTATCGACAGGGGTAGCAATCAGCCCCAGCATTTT | TRBV28 | TRBD1 | TRBJ1-5 | NA
CASTETVNYGYIF | TGTGCCAGCACCGAGACAGTTAACTATGGCTACATCTTC | TRBV12-3/TRBV12-4 | NA | TRBJ1-2 | NA
CASSSGKDYEQYF | TGTGCCAGCTCAAGCGGGAAAGACTACGAGCAGTACTTC | TRBV18 | TRBD2 | TRBJ2-7 | NA
CASSVPAPSYSKEQFF | TGTGCCAGCAGTGTACCCGCCCCATCCTACTCAAAGGAGCAGTTCTTC | TRBV6-1 | NA | TRBJ2-1 | NA
CASRRGDGLAREQYF | TGTGCCAGCAGGCGGGGGGACGGGCTTGCGAGAGAGCAGTACTTC | TRBV28 | TRBD2 | TRBJ2-7 | NA
CASRELSQETQYF | TGTGCCAGCAGGGAGTTGTCCCAAGAGACCCAGTACTTC | TRBV6-5 | NA | TRBJ2-5 | NA
CASSEPGQGAIVNYGYTF | TGTGCCAGCAGTGAGCCGGGACAGGGGGCAATTGTTAACTATGGCTACACCTTC | TRBV6-1 | TRBD1 | TRBJ1-2 | NA
CASSTRTSGTDTQYF | TGTGCCAGCAGTACCCGGACTAGCGGCACAGATACGCAGTATTTT | TRBV6-5 | TRBD2 | TRBJ2-3 | NA
CASGGDYGLPGANVLTF | TGTGCTAGTGGGGGGGACTACGGATTACCTGGGGCCAACGTCCTGACTTTC | TRBV12-5 | TRBD2 | TRBJ2-6 | NA
CASSQDPPSGSDTQYF | TGCGCCAGCAGCCAAGATCCCCCTAGCGGTTCAGATACGCAGTATTTT | TRBV4-3 | TRBD2 | TRBJ2-3 | NA
CASTAGADTQYF | TGCGCCAGCACGGCGGGGGCAGATACGCAGTATTTT | TRBV5-1 | TRBD2 | TRBJ2-3 | NA
CASSQDLSGAGELFF | TGTGCCAGCAGCCAAGATCTTTCAGGGGCCGGGGAGCTGTTTTTT | TRBV3-1/TRBV3-2 | NA | TRBJ2-2 | few
CASSTTGQRSLGAFF | TGTGCCAGCAGCACCACGGGACAGCGCTCGTTGGGAGCTTTCTTT | TRBV6-5 | TRBD1 | TRBJ1-1 | NA
CASSLDSLNSPLHF | TGTGCCAGCAGCCTGGACAGTTTGAATTCACCCCTCCACTTT | TRBV7-2 | NA | TRBJ1-6 | NA
CASSSQEGEGQFF | TGTGCCAGCAGCTCCCAGGAGGGGGAGGGGCAGTTCTTC | TRBV13 | NA | TRBJ2-1 | NA
CASSLSPTGEANEQYF | TGTGCCAGCAGCTTGTCGCCGACAGGGGAGGCTAACGAGCAGTACTTC | TRBV5-6 | TRBD1 | TRBJ2-7 | once
CASSMGGVERGYTF | TGTGCCAGTAGTATGGGGGGGGTCGAACGAGGCTACACCTTC | TRBV19 | NA | TRBJ1-2 | NA
CATSDPTGTANTGELFF | TGTGCCACCAGTGACCCAACCGGGACAGCGAACACCGGGGAGCTGTTTTTT | TRBV24-1 | TRBD1 | TRBJ2-2 | NA
CASRTTGGHQPAFF | TGTGCCAGCAGGACTACAGGGGGCCATCAACCAGCTTTCTTT | TRBV6-5 | TRBD1 | TRBJ1-1 | NA
CASSIGVQGNQPQHF | TGTGCCAGTAGTATAGGAGTACAGGGGAATCAGCCCCAGCATTTT | TRBV19 | TRBD1 | TRBJ1-5 | NA
CASSPGQGIGNTIYF | TGCGCCAGCAGCCCAGGACAGGGGATAGGAAACACCATATATTTT | TRBV5-1 | TRBD1 | TRBJ1-3 | NA